The 7 T cell receptor beta chains below all came from one sample that was sequenced in a study of blood T cell repertoires in COVID-19. Sequenced by immunoSEQ multiplex PCR; TCRdb stores in-frame clones only, minus some. The repertoire holds about 180,000 clones, with roughly 82% as singletons. The sequencing sample was made of PBMCs or T cells enriched from blood (not recorded which). These receptors were obtained from a woman under 40 who had recovered from COVID-19.

This clone was recorded once. The gene calls are TRBV7-8 and TRBJ2-1, with a weak D call TRBD2 (7 bases). The V end was cut by 0 bases, the J end by 8 bases, with 14 bases between. The CDR3 has 15 residues. Germline V gene sequence: CDR1 SGHVS, CDR2 FQNEAQ. The CDR3 here is CASSLAGGGQDEQFF. In nucleotides, the CDR3 is TGTGCCAGCAGCTTAGCAGGGGGGGGCCAGGATGAGCAGTTCTTC.

The chain has TRBV6-5 and TRBJ1-3; D not resolved. V lost 4 bases to trimming and J lost 0 bases, with 7 bases between them. The CDR3 has 14 residues. Germline V gives CDR1 MNHEY, CDR2 SVGAGI. In DNA, the CDR3 is TGTGCCAGCAGTTCTTCCGGCTCTGGAAACACCATATATTTT. As protein: CASSSSGSGNTIYF.

This rearrangement joins TRBV7-2 to TRBJ2-7; 7 nucleotides align to TRBD1. From germline, CDR1 is SGHTA and CDR2 FQGNSA. CDR3 size: 15 residues. Germline trimming cut 5 bases from V and 1 base from J; bases unmatched to any gene: 8. This CDR3 reads CASSPRQGGSYEQYF. Written as DNA, the CDR3 is TGTGCCAGCAGCCCCAGACAGGGCGGATCCTACGAGCAGTACTTC.

The chain has TRBV28 and TRBJ2-5; possible D gene TRBD2, 5 bases. V shed 5 bases and J shed 0 bases, with 13 bases lying between them. Germline loops: CDR1 MDHEN, CDR2 SYDVKM. This CDR3 spans 15 amino acids. The CDR3 sequence: CASSTGSGNQETQYF. For the CDR3, the DNA is TGTGCCAGCAGTACCGGTTCGGGGAACCAAGAGACCCAGTACTTC.

V and J are TRBV7-2 and TRBJ2-7; a weak D match, TRBD2 (5 bases). The CDR3 is 15 amino acids. Trimming took 1 base from V and 6 from J, leaving 16 bases between them. Germline CDR1 reads SGHTA; CDR2 reads FQGNSA. CDR3 loop: CASSLGAGVVGEQYF. CDR3 nucleotide sequence: TGTGCCAGCAGCTTAGGGGCCGGGGTCGTGGGCGAGCAGTACTTC.

CDR3 DNA sequence: TGTGCCAGCAAAATCGAACTAGCGGGCACCGGGGAGCTGTTTTTT. It codes for CASKIELAGTGELFF. This chain links TRBV7-9 with TRBJ2-2, with 9 nucleotides matching TRBD2. Germline lookup yields CDR1 SEHNR and CDR2 FQNEAQ (reference sequence). J was trimmed by 4 bases and V by 7 bases; bases with no gene match: 7. The CDR3 runs 15 residues. Full variable domain (outside the CDR3, taken from reference TRBV7-9 and TRBJ2-2): DTGVSQNPRHKITKRGQNVTFRCDPISEHNRLYWYRQTLGQGPEFLTYFQNEAQLEKSRLLSDRFSAERPKGSFSTLEIQRTEQGDSAMYLCASKIELAGTGELFFGEGSRLTVL.

This clone was observed once. This chain links TRBV5-1 with TRBJ1-2, with D maybe TRBD1 (5 bases). In germline, CDR1 is SGHRS, CDR2 YFSETQ. Trimming removed 0 bases from V and 4 bases from J, with 13 bases in between. This CDR3 contains 15 residues. CDR3 region: CASSLDSGRAYGYTF. In DNA form, the CDR3 reads TGCGCCAGCAGCTTGGATTCAGGGAGGGCCTATGGCTACACCTTC.